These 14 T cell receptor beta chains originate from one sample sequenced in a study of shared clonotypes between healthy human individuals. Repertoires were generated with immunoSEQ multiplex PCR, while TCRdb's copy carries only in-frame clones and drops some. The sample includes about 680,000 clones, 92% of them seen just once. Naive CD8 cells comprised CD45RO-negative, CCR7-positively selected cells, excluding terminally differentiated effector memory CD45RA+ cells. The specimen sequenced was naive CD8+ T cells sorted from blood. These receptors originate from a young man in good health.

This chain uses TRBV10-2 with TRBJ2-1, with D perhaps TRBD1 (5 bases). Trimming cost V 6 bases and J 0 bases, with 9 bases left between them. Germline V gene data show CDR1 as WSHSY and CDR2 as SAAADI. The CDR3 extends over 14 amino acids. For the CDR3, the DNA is TGCGCCAGCAGGGGGCGGAGCTCCTACAATGAGCAGTTCTTC. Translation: CASRGRSSYNEQFF.

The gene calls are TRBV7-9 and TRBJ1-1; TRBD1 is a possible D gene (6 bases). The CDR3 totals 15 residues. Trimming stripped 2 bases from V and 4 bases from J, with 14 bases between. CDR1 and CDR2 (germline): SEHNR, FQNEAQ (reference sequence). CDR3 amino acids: CASSLRSGGGTEAFF. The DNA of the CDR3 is TGTGCCAGCAGCTTAAGGTCTGGAGGGGGCACTGAAGCTTTCTTT.

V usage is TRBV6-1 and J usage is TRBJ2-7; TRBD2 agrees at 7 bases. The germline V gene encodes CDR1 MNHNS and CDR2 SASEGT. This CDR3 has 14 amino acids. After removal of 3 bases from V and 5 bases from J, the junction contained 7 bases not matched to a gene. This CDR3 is CASSESGMGHEQYF. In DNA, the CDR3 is TGTGCCAGCAGTGAGAGCGGGATGGGCCACGAGCAGTACTTC.

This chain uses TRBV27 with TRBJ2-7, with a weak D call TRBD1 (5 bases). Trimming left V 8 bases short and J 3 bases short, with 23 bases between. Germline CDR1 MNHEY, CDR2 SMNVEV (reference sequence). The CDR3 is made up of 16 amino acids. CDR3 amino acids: CASDPQGRLIGYEQYF. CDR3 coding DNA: TGTGCCAGCGACCCGCAGGGTCGGCTGATCGGCTACGAGCAGTACTTC.

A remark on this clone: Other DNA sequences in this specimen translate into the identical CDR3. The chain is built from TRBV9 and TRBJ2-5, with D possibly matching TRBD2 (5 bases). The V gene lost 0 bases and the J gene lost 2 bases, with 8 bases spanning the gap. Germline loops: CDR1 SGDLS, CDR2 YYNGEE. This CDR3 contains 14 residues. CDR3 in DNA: TGTGCCAGCAGCGTAGGAGGGTTGCAAGAGACCCAGTACTTC. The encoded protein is CASSVGGLQETQYF.

The CDR3 DNA sequence: TGTGCCAGCAGTTTAATGGGGTCCGATGAAAAACTGTTTTTT. It is translated as CASSLMGSDEKLFF. The chain employs TRBV27 and TRBJ1-4; D unclear. V was cut by 2 bases and J by 6 bases, with 10 bases left in between. CDR1 and CDR2 (germline): MNHEY, SMNVEV (reference sequence). The CDR3 loop spans 14 amino acids.

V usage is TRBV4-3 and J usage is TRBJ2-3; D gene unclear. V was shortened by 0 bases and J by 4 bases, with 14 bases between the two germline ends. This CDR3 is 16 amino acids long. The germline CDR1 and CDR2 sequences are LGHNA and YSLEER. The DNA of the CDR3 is TGCGCCAGCAGCCAAGAACTTCCCAGTTTGGCAGATACGCAGTATTTT. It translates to CASSQELPSLADTQYF.

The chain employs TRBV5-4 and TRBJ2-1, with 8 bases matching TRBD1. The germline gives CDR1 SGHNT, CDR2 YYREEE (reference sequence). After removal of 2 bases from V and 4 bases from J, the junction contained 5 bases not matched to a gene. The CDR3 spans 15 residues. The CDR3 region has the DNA TGTGCCAGCAGCTTCCCCGGGGACAGGTACAATGAGCAGTTCTTC. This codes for CASSFPGDRYNEQFF.

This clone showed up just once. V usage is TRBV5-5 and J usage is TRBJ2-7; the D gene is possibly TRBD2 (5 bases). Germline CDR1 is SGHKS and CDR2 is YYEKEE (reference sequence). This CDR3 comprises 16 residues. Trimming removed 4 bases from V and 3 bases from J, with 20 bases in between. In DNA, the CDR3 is TGTGCCAGCAGCCTGGAGGAGTCTAGCCCGATCTACGAGCAGTACTTC. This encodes CASSLEESSPIYEQYF.

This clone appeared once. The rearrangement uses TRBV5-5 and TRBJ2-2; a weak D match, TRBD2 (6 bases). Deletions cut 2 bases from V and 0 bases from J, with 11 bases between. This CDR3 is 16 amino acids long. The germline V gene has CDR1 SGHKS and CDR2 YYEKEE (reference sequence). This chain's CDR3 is CASSFPGLTNTGELFF. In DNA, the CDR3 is TGTGCCAGCAGCTTTCCTGGACTAACGAACACCGGGGAGCTGTTTTTT.

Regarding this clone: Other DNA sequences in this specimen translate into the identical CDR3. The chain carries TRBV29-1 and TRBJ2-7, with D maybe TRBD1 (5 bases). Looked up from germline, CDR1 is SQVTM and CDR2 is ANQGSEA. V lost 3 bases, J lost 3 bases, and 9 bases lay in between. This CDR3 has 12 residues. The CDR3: CSVEGRHYEQYF. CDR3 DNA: TGCAGCGTTGAGGGGCGACACTACGAGCAGTACTTC.

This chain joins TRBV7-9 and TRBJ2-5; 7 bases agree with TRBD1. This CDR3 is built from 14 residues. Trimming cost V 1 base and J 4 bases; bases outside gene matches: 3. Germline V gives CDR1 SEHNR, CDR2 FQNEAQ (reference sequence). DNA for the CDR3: TGTGCCAGCAGCTTAGAGGACAGGAGAGAGACCCAGTACTTC. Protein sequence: CASSLEDRRETQYF.

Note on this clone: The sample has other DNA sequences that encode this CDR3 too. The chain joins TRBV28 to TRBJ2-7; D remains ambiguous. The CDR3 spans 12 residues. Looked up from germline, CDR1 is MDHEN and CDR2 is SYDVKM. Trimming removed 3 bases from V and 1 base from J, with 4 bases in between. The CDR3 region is CASSLGSYEQYF. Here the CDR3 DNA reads TGTGCCAGCAGTTTGGGATCCTACGAGCAGTACTTC. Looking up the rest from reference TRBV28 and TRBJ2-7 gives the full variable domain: DVKVTQSSRYLVKRTGEKVFLECVQDMDHENMFWYRQDPGLGLRLIYFSYDVKMKEKGDIPEGYSVSREKKERFSLILESASTNQTSMYLCASSLGSYEQYFGPGTRLTVT.

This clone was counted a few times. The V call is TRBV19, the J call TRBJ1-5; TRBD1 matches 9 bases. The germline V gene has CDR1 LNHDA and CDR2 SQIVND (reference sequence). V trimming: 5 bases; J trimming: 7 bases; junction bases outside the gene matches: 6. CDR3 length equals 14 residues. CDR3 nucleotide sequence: TGTGCCAGTAGTCCCGGGACAGGGATCCAGCCCCAGCATTTT. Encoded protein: CASSPGTGIQPQHF. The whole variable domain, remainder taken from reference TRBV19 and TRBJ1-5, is DGGITQSPKYLFRKEGQNVTLSCEQNLNHDAMYWYRQDPGQGLRLIYYSQIVNDFQKGDIAEGYSVSREKKESFPLTVTSAQKNPTAFYLCASSPGTGIQPQHFGDGTRLSIL.